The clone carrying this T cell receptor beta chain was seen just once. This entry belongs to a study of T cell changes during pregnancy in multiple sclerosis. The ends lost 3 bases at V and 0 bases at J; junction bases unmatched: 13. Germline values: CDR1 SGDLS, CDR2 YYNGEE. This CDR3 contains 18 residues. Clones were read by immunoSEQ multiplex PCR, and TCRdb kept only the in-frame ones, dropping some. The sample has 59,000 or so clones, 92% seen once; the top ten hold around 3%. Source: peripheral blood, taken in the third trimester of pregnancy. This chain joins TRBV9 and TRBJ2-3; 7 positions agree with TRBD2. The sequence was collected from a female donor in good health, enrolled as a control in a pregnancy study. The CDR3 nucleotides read TGTGCCAGCAGCGAAACCGGGACTACCGAACTTAGCACAGATACGCAGTATTTT. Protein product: CASSETGTTELSTDTQYF. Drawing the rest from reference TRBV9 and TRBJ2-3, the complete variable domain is DSGVTQTPKHLITATGQRVTLRCSPRSGDLSVYWYQQSLDQGLQFLIQYYNGEERAKGNILERFSAQQFPDLHSELNLSSLELGDSALYFCASSETGTTELSTDTQYFGPGTRLTVL.